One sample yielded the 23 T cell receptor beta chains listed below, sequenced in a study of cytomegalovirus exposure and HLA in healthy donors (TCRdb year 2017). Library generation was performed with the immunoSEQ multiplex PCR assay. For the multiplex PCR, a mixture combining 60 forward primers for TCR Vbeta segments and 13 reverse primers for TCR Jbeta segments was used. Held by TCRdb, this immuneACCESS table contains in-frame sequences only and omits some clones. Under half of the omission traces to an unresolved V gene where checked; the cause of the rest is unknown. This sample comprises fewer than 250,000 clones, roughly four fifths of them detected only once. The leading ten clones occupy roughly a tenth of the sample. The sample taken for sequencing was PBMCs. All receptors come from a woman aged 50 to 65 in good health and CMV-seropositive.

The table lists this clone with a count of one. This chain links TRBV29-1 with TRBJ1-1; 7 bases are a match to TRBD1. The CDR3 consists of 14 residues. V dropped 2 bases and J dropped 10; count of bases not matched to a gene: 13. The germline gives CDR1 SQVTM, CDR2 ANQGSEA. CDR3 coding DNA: TGCAGCGTTGAAAGTCAAGCCCCAGGGGGAGTAGCTTTCTTT. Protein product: CSVESQAPGGVAFF. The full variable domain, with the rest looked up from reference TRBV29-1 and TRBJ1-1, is SAVISQKPSRDICQRGTSLTIQCQVDSQVTMMFWYRQQPGQSLTLIATANQGSEATYESGFVIDKFPISRPNLTFSTLTVSNMSPEDSSIYLCSVESQAPGGVAFFGQGTRLTVV.

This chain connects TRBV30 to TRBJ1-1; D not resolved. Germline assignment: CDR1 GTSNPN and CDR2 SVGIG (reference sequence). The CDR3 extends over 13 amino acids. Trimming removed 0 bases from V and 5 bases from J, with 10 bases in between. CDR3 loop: CAWSVGESTEAFF. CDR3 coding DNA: TGTGCCTGGAGTGTCGGGGAAAGTACTGAAGCTTTCTTT.

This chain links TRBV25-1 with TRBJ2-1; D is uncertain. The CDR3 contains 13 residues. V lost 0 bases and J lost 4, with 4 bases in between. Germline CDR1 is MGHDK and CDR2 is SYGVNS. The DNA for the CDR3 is TGTGCCAGCAGTGAATACAGTTACAATGAGCAGTTCTTC. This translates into CASSEYSYNEQFF.

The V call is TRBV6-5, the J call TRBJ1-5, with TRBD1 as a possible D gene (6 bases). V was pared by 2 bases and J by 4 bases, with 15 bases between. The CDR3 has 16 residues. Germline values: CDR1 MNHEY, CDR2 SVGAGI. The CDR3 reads CASSYRIGTPNQPQHF. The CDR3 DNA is TGTGCCAGCAGTTACCGGATCGGGACACCTAATCAGCCCCAGCATTTT.

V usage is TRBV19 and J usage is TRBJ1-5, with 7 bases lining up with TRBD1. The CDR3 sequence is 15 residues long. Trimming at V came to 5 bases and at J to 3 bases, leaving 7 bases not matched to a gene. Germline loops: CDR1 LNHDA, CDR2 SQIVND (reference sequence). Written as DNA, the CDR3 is TGTGCCAGTAGTTCACAGGGGAGGCTCAATCAGCCCCAGCATTTT. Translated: CASSSQGRLNQPQHF.

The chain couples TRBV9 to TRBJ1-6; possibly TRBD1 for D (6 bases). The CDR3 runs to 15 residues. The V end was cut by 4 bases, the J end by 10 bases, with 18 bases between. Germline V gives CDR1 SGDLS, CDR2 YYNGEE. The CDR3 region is CASSLEGDIVSPLHF. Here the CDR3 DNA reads TGTGCCAGCAGCCTTGAGGGGGACATTGTGTCACCCCTCCACTTT.

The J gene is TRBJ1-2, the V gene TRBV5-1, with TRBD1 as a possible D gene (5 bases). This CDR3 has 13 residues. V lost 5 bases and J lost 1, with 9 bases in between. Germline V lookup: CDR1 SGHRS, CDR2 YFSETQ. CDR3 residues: CASRLTVNYGYTF. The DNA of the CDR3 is TGCGCCAGCAGATTGACAGTTAACTATGGCTACACCTTC. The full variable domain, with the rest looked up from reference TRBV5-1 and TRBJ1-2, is KAGVTQTPRYLIKTRGQQVTLSCSPISGHRSVSWYQQTPGQGLQFLFEYFSETQRNKGNFPGRFSGRQFSNSRSEMNVSTLELGDSALYLCASRLTVNYGYTFGSGTRLTVV.

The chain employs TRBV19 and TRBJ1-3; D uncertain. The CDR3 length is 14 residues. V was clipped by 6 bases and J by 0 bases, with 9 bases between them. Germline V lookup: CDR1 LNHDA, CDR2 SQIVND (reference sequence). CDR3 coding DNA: TGTGCCAGTAGGACGGGGAGCTCTGGAAACACCATATATTTT. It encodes CASRTGSSGNTIYF.

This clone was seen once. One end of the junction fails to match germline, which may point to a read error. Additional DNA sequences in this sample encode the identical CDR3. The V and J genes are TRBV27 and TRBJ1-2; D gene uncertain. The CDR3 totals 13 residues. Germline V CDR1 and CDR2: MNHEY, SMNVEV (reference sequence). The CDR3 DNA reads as TGCGCCAGCAGTCGATGGCGGAACTATGGCTACACCTTC. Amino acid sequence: CASSRWRNYGYTF.

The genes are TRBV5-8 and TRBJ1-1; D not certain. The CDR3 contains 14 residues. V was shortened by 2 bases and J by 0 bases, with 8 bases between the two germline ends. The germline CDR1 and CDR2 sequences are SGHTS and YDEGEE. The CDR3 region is CASSLGGVNTEAFF. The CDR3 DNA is TGTGCCAGCAGCTTAGGCGGGGTGAACACTGAAGCTTTCTTT.

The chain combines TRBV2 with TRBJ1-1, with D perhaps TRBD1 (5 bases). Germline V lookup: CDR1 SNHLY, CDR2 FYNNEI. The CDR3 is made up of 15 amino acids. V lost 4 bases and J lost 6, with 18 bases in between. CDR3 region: CASSALSQGSAEAFF. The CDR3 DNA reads TGTGCCAGCAGTGCCCTGTCTCAGGGCTCGGCTGAAGCTTTCTTT.

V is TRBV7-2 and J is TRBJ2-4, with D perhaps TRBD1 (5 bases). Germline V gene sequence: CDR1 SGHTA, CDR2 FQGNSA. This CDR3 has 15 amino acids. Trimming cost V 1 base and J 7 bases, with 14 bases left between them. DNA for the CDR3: TGTGCCAGCAGCTTAGATAGTCAGGGTGTGAACATTCAGTACTTC. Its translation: CASSLDSQGVNIQYF.

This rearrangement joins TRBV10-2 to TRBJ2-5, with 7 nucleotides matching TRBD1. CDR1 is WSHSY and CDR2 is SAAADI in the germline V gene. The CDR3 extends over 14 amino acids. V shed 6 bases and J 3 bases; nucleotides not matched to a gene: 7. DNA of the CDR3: TGCGCCAGCAGAACCGGGACAGAGAAAGAGACCCAGTACTTC. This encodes CASRTGTEKETQYF.

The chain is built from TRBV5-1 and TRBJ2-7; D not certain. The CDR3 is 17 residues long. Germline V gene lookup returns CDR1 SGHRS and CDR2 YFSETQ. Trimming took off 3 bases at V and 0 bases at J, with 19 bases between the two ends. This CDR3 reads CASSSKLSYSPSYEQYF. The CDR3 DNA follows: TGCGCCAGCAGCTCAAAATTGTCGTACAGCCCCTCCTACGAGCAGTACTTC. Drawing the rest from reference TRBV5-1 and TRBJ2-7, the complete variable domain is KAGVTQTPRYLIKTRGQQVTLSCSPISGHRSVSWYQQTPGQGLQFLFEYFSETQRNKGNFPGRFSGRQFSNSRSEMNVSTLELGDSALYLCASSSKLSYSPSYEQYFGPGTRLTVT.

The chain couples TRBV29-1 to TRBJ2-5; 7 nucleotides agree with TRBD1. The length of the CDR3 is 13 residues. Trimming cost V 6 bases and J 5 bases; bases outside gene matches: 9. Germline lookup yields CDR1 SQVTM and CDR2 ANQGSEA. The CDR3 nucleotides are TGCAGCGTCACAGGGGCAAGGGGGGAGACCCAGTACTTC. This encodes CSVTGARGETQYF.

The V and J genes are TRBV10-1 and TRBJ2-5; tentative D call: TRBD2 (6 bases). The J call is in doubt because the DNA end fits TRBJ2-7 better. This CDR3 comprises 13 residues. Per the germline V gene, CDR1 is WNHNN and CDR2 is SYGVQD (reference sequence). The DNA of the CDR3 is TGCGCCAGCAGTGAAGGCGGGGTCGACGAGCAGTACTTC. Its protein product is CASSEGGVDEQYF.

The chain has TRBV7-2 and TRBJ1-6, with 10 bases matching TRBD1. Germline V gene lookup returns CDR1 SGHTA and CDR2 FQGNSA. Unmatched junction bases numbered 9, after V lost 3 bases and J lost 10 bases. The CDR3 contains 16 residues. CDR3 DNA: TGTGCCAGCAGCTTCAATAGACAGGGGGCTGGGTCACCCCTCCACTTT. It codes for CASSFNRQGAGSPLHF.

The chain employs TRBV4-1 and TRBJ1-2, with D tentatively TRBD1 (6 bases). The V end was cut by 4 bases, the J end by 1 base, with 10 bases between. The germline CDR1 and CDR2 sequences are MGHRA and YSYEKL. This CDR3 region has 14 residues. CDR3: CASSPRGFNYGYTF. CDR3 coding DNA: TGCGCCAGCAGCCCTAGGGGGTTTAACTATGGCTACACCTTC.

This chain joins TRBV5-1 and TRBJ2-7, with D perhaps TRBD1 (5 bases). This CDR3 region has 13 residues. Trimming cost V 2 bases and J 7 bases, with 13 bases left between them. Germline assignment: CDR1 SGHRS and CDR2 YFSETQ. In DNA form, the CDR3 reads TGCGCCAGCAGCTTCGATCCCCCAGGGGAGCAGTACTTC. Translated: CASSFDPPGEQYF.

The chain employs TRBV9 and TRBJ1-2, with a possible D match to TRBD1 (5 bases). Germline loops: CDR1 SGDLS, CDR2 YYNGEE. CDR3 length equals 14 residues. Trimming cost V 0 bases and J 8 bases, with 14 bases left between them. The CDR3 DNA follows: TGTGCCAGCAGCGTAGTGGGTCAGGGCGACGGCTACACCTTC. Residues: CASSVVGQGDGYTF.

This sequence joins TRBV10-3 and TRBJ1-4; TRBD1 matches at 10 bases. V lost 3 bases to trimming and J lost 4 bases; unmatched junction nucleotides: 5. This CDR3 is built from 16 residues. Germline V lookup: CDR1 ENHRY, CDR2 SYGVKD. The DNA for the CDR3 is TGTGCCATCAGTGATAGGGACAGGGGTCGTAATGAAAAACTGTTTTTT. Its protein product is CAISDRDRGRNEKLFF.

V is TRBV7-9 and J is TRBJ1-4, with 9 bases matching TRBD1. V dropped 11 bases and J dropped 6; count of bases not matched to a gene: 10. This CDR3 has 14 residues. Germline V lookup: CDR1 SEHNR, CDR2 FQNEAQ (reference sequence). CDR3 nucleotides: TGTGCCGTGGCCCGGGGACAGGGAGATGAAAAACTGTTTTTT. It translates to CAVARGQGDEKLFF.

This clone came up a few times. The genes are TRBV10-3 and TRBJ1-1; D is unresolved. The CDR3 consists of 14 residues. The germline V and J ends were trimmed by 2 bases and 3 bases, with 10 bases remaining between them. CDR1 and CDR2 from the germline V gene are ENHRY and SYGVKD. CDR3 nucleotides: TGTGCCATCAGTGAGCGGACGGAGGACACTGAAGCTTTCTTT. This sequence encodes CAISERTEDTEAFF.